These T cell receptor beta chains were read from a single sample in a study of cytomegalovirus exposure and HLA in healthy donors. Sequencing used immunoSEQ multiplex PCR; TCRdb keeps in-frame clones, though not all of them. The sample yields a few hundred thousand clones, approximately 86% seen once. The sequenced sample consisted of PBMCs. All receptors derive from a woman between 18 and 30 years old in good health and CMV-seronegative. CDR3s include the opening cysteine and the closing phenylalanine or tryptophan. A D gene is named only where the DNA matches it firmly. Where a row states a size, it is once, few, many or the class of an expanded clone; other rows omit it.

>.|TRBV7-2|TRBJ1-4|.
CASSASGWPGEEKLFF
TGTGCCAGCAGCGCCTCCGGCTGGCCAGGGGAGGAAAAACTGTTTTTT
>.|TRBV28|TRBJ2-1|once
CASSLGRVGGQFF
TGTGCCAGCAGTTTGGGGCGAGTGGGCGGACAGTTCTTC
>TRBD2|TRBV15|TRBJ2-7|.
CATSWREGHRAEQYF
TGTGCCACCAGCTGGCGGGAGGGCCATCGAGCCGAGCAGTACTTC
>.|TRBV5-1|TRBJ1-4|.
CASSLPPQVTNEKLFF
TGCGCCAGCAGCCTTCCTCCACAGGTAACTAATGAAAAACTGTTTTTT
>.|TRBV30|TRBJ2-2|.
CAWRATNTGELFF
TGTGCCTGGAGGGCGACTAACACCGGGGAGCTGTTTTTT
>.|TRBV27|TRBJ1-2|.
CASSRYGTDGYTF
TGTGCCAGCAGCCGTTATGGTACAGATGGCTACACCTTC
>TRBD1|TRBV2|TRBJ2-1|.
CASSRRQGALRNEQFF
TGTGCCAGCAGCAGACGACAGGGGGCGCTTCGGAATGAGCAGTTCTTC
>TRBD2|TRBV29-1|TRBJ2-7|.
CSVEGGGRGDYEQYF
TGCAGCGTTGAAGGGGGCGGGAGGGGGGATTACGAGCAGTACTTC
>.|TRBV28|TRBJ2-7|.
CASKDQDAPYEQYF
TGTGCCAGCAAGGATCAGGATGCCCCCTACGAGCAGTACTTC
>TRBD1|TRBV19|TRBJ1-1|.
CASSIGGQGGWNTEAFF
TGTGCCAGTAGTATAGGGGGACAGGGAGGGTGGAACACTGAAGCTTTCTTT
>TRBD2|TRBV12-5|TRBJ2-5|.
CASAGGSWETQYF
TGTGCTAGTGCCGGCGGGAGTTGGGAGACCCAGTACTTC
>.|TRBV30|TRBJ2-7|.
CAWSAGRRLSYEQYF
TGTGCCTGGAGCGCGGGGAGGCGGCTCTCCTACGAGCAGTACTTC
>.|TRBV4-3|TRBJ2-5|.
CASSPRRGSVETQYF
TGCGCCAGCAGCCCTCGCCGAGGAAGCGTGGAGACCCAGTACTTC
>TRBD2|TRBV4-1|TRBJ2-5|.
CASSLRAGGPKETQYF
TGCGCCAGCAGCCTACGAGCGGGAGGGCCAAAGGAGACCCAGTACTTC
>TRBD2|TRBV2|TRBJ2-5|few
CASTGRAGAETQYF
TGTGCCAGCACCGGACGAGCGGGAGCAGAGACCCAGTACTTC
>.|TRBV15|TRBJ2-7|.
CATSRGSGSSYEQYF
TGTGCCACCAGCAGAGGTAGCGGTAGCTCCTACGAGCAGTACTTC
>.|TRBV6-1|TRBJ2-7|.
CASSVPSAREQYF
TGTGCCAGCAGTGTCCCTAGCGCCCGCGAGCAGTACTTC
>.|TRBV19|TRBJ1-5|.
CASSIETRGNSNQPQHF
TGTGCCAGTAGTATAGAGACCAGGGGTAACAGCAATCAGCCCCAGCATTTT
>.|TRBV11-2|TRBJ2-2|once
CASSLVGGNTGELFF
TGTGCCAGCAGCTTAGTGGGGGGGAACACCGGGGAGCTGTTTTTT
>TRBD1|TRBV6-5|TRBJ2-1|.
CASSYWQGETEQFF
TGTGCCAGCAGTTACTGGCAGGGGGAGACCGAGCAGTTCTTC
>TRBD2|TRBV2|TRBJ2-7|.
CATRASGYEQYF
TGTGCCACCCGAGCTAGCGGCTACGAGCAGTACTTC
>TRBD2|TRBV7-9|TRBJ2-1|.
CASSLGLANEQFF
TGTGCCAGCAGCTTAGGACTAGCCAATGAGCAGTTCTTC
>TRBD2|TRBV9|TRBJ2-3|.
CASSGSGTSTDTQYF
TGTGCCAGCAGCGGTAGCGGGACTAGCACAGATACGCAGTATTTT
>TRBD2|TRBV5-1|TRBJ2-5|once
CASSSYKGLAGGETQYF
TGCGCCAGCAGCTCATACAAGGGACTAGCGGGAGGAGAGACCCAGTACTTC
>TRBD2|TRBV29-1|TRBJ2-1|.
CSVPRGLANEQFF
TGCAGCGTCCCCAGAGGACTAGCCAATGAGCAGTTCTTC
>TRBD1|TRBV27|TRBJ2-1|.
CASSLSTGTGSYNEQFF
TGTGCCAGCAGTTTATCGACCGGGACAGGGTCCTACAATGAGCAGTTCTTC
>.|TRBV10-3|TRBJ1-1|.
CAISDRYGSGTEAFF
TGTGCCATCAGTGATCGTTACGGTTCGGGCACTGAAGCTTTCTTT
>TRBD2|TRBV27|TRBJ2-4|.
CASRPGGENIQYF
TGTGCCAGCAGACCGGGAGGGGAAAACATTCAGTACTTC
>TRBD2|TRBV7-3|TRBJ2-1|.
CASGTSELKQFF
TGTGCCAGCGGGACTAGCGAGTTGAAGCAGTTCTTC
>.|TRBV5-4|TRBJ2-3|.
CASSARGYTQYF
TGTGCCAGCAGCGCCCGGGGATATACGCAGTATTTT
>TRBD1|TRBV7-9|TRBJ2-2|.
CASSPKAQGALWIGELFF
TGTGCCAGCAGCCCCAAGGCGCAGGGGGCTCTCTGGATCGGGGAGCTGTTTTTT
>.|TRBV23-1|TRBJ1-2|once
CASSQPGTGHFPSGVYGYTF
TGCGCCAGCAGTCAACCGGGCACAGGGCACTTCCCCTCAGGAGTCTATGGCTACACCTTC
>.|TRBV28|TRBJ1-5|.
CASSLSVNQPQHF
TGTGCCAGCAGTTTATCGGTCAATCAGCCCCAGCATTTT
>TRBD1|TRBV27|TRBJ1-2|once
CASSSRTGSNYGYTF
TGTGCCAGCAGTTCCCGGACAGGGAGTAACTATGGCTACACCTTC
>TRBD2|TRBV4-2|TRBJ2-7|.
CASSLTTSGGASSYEQYF
TGTGCCAGCAGCTTAACGACTAGCGGGGGCGCCAGCTCCTACGAGCAGTACTTC
>TRBD2|TRBV7-2|TRBJ2-3|.
CASSLGLAGGPRGDTQYF
TGTGCCAGCAGCTTAGGACTAGCGGGAGGTCCACGGGGAGATACGCAGTATTTT
>TRBD1|TRBV5-1|TRBJ2-5|.
CASSPDRGRQETQYF
TGCGCCAGCAGCCCGGACAGGGGGAGGCAAGAGACCCAGTACTTC
>TRBD2|TRBV28|TRBJ2-7|.
CASSLRGLAPGIGQYF
TGTGCCAGCAGTCTGAGGGGACTAGCGCCGGGGATCGGGCAGTACTTC
>.|TRBV6-6|TRBJ2-1|.
CASHSEDGQFF
TGTGCCAGCCATAGCGAGGACGGGCAGTTCTTC
>.|TRBV6-6|TRBJ1-4|.
CASSTGGTGNEKLFF
TGTGCCAGCAGTACCGGAGGAACAGGGAATGAAAAACTGTTTTTT
>.|TRBV27|TRBJ2-3|.
CASSLTPRITGVPDTQYF
TGTGCCAGCAGTTTAACCCCCCGGATCACGGGGGTCCCAGATACGCAGTATTTT
>.|TRBV18|TRBJ2-7|.
CASSPGGYEQYF
TGTGCCAGCTCACCTGGCGGTTACGAGCAGTACTTC
>TRBD1|TRBV9|TRBJ1-3|.
CASSVVEGASSGNTIYF
TGTGCCAGCAGCGTAGTTGAGGGGGCGAGCTCTGGAAACACCATATATTTT
>.|TRBV7-3|TRBJ1-4|.
CASSLVSLLPGLQYKLFF
TGTGCCAGCAGCTTAGTCAGTCTCCTGCCGGGACTGCAATATAAACTGTTTTTT
>.|TRBV6-1|TRBJ1-2|.
CASSSTENYGYTF
TGTGCCAGCAGTTCGACAGAGAACTATGGCTACACCTTC
>.|TRBV10-2|TRBJ1-3|few
CASRASKGDTIYF
TGCGCCAGCAGGGCCAGTAAAGGGGACACCATATATTTT
>.|TRBV18|TRBJ1-1|few
CASSPGVTEAFF
TGTGCCAGCTCACCCGGAGTAACTGAAGCTTTCTTT
>TRBD1|TRBV5-4|TRBJ2-7|.
CASSSGTGREQYF
TGTGCCAGCAGTTCCGGGACAGGGCGGGAGCAGTACTTC
>.|TRBV9|TRBJ2-1|.
CASSEKRVHSYNEQFF
TGTGCCAGCAGCGAGAAGCGGGTGCACTCCTACAATGAGCAGTTCTTC
>TRBD2|TRBV2|TRBJ2-1|.
CASSGTSSYNEQFF
TGTGCCAGCAGTGGGACTAGCTCCTACAATGAGCAGTTCTTC
>.|TRBV29-1|TRBJ2-3|.
CSALRGDTQYF
TGCAGCGCCCTGCGGGGTGATACGCAGTATTTT
>.|TRBV6-5|TRBJ2-1|few
CASSYSSDNEQFF
TGTGCCAGCAGTTACTCTTCGGACAATGAGCAGTTCTTC
>.|TRBV5-1|TRBJ2-7|few
CASSLDGIYEQYF
TGCGCCAGCAGCCTGGACGGGATCTACGAGCAGTACTTC
>TRBD1|TRBV4-3|TRBJ2-3|.
CASSQEGSRGPTDTQYF
TGCGCCAGCAGCCAAGAAGGAAGCAGGGGGCCCACAGATACGCAGTATTTT
>.|TRBV6-1|TRBJ2-1|.
CASSELAPSSYNEQFF
TGTGCCAGCAGTGAATTGGCTCCTAGCTCCTACAATGAGCAGTTCTTC